Shown below are 17 T cell receptor beta chains from a single sample sequenced in a study of OX40 agonist ivuxolimab in advanced cancers. The protocol was immunoSEQ multiplex PCR, while the TCRdb copy is restricted to in-frame clones and leaves out a portion. The data contain about 40,000 clones, approximately 81% of them singletons. Sequenced material: CD4+ or CD8+ T cells sorted from blood, taken in a trial of the OX40 agonist ivuxolimab. The receptors were sampled from an adult with an advanced solid tumor such as melanoma, head and neck, liver or kidney cancer.

This clone was detected a few times. V usage is TRBV23-1 and J usage is TRBJ1-3; tentatively, D is TRBD1 (5 bases). TRBV23-1 belongs to the ORF category, with a function that is uncertain. The CDR3 is made up of 18 amino acids. Trimming took off 4 bases at V and 0 bases at J, with 19 bases between the two ends. CDR3 protein: CASSRKDIPKSSGNTIYF. DNA for the CDR3: TGCGCCAGCAGTCGAAAGGACATCCCAAAGAGCTCTGGAAACACCATATATTTT.

The J gene is TRBJ2-7, the V gene TRBV6-5, with D possibly TRBD2 on 5 matching bases. There are 16 residues in the CDR3. V was clipped by 4 bases and J by 0 bases, with 16 bases between them. Per germline, CDR1 MNHEY and CDR2 SVGAGI. This CDR3 is CASSLSVLANSYEQYF. The CDR3 nucleotides are TGTGCCAGCAGTTTATCGGTCCTAGCCAACTCCTACGAGCAGTACTTC.

The chain's CDR3 is CASQPQGVGNSPLHF. The DNA of the CDR3 is TGTGCCTCCCAACCGCAGGGAGTGGGGAATTCACCCCTCCACTTT. This chain connects TRBV10-3 to TRBJ1-6; D is possibly TRBD1 (5 bases). Trimming cost V 11 bases and J 7 bases, with 21 bases left between them. The length of the CDR3 is 15 residues. CDR1 and CDR2 (germline): ENHRY, SYGVKD.

The chain links TRBV5-1 to TRBJ2-3; a possible D gene is TRBD1 (5 bases). Germline V gene lookup returns CDR1 SGHRS and CDR2 YFSETQ. V dropped 0 bases and J dropped 1 base, with 9 bases sitting between them. This CDR3 has 15 amino acids. The CDR3 nucleotides read TGCGCCAGCAGCTTGGACAGGCCACGCACAGATACGCAGTATTTT. Encoded protein: CASSLDRPRTDTQYF. Supplemented by reference TRBV5-1 and TRBJ2-3, the full variable domain reads KAGVTQTPRYLIKTRGQQVTLSCSPISGHRSVSWYQQTPGQGLQFLFEYFSETQRNKGNFPGRFSGRQFSNSRSEMNVSTLELGDSALYLCASSLDRPRTDTQYFGPGTRLTVL.

To note about this clone: A junction boundary mismatches the germline segment, possibly from a read error. The same CDR3 arises from other DNA sequences in this sample as well. This rearrangement joins TRBV9 to TRBJ2-1; D is possibly TRBD2 (6 bases). The CDR3 has 15 amino acids. Per germline, CDR1 SGDLS and CDR2 YYNGEE. The CDR3 DNA reads as TGTGCCAGCAGCGTAGGTTTAGCGGAGTACAATGAACAGTTCTTC. As protein: CASSVGLAEYNEQFF.

This clone occurred a few times. This chain links TRBV25-1 with TRBJ2-1, with 9 nucleotides matching TRBD1. The CDR3 has 18 amino acids. Germline CDR1 and CDR2: MGHDK and SYGVNS. V was pared by 1 base and J by 4 bases, with 11 bases of the junction left unmatched. The CDR3 DNA reads as TGTGCCAGCAGTGAATCGACAGGGGGGGCTTTTGTGTACAATGAGCAGTTCTTC. This translates into CASSESTGGAFVYNEQFF.

The chain employs TRBV13 and TRBJ2-5, with 7 bases matching TRBD1. CDR3 length equals 13 residues. Per the germline V gene, CDR1 is PRHDT and CDR2 is FYEKMQ (reference sequence). V dropped 5 bases and J dropped 4; count of bases not matched to a gene: 4. The CDR3 sequence: CASSTTGVETQYF. CDR3 sequence (DNA): TGTGCCAGCAGCACTACAGGGGTAGAGACCCAGTACTTC.

J is TRBJ1-2 and V is TRBV7-6; tentatively, D is TRBD1 (6 bases). The CDR3 length is 16 residues. Germline V CDR1 and CDR2: SGHVS, FNYEAQ. Trimming took 5 bases from V and 8 from J, leaving 24 bases between them. The CDR3 sequence is CASSQGWTSVSGGYTF. DNA of the CDR3: TGTGCCAGCAGCCAGGGGTGGACATCCGTGTCGGGGGGCTACACCTTC.

The V gene is TRBV25-1, the J gene TRBJ2-5, with D perhaps given as TRBD1 or TRBD2 (5 bases each). The CDR3 covers 12 residues. Per the germline V gene, CDR1 is MGHDK and CDR2 is SYGVNS. With 4 bases removed from V and 10 bases from J, the gap between germline ends came to 13 bases. This CDR3 reads CASSVGDDSQYF. CDR3 coding DNA: TGTGCCAGCAGTGTCGGGGATGACAGCCAGTACTTC. The whole variable domain, remainder taken from reference TRBV25-1 and TRBJ2-5, is EADIYQTPRYLVIGTGKKITLECSQTMGHDKMYWYQQDPGMELHLIHYSYGVNSTEKGDLSSESTVSRIRTEHFPLTLESARPSHTSQYLCASSVGDDSQYFGPGTRLLVL.

The gene calls are TRBV6-1 and TRBJ1-1; 9 bases agree with TRBD1. The junction had 7 bases not matched to a gene; V was cut back by 4 bases and J by 4 bases. The CDR3 extends over 15 amino acids. The germline V gene has CDR1 MNHNS and CDR2 SASEGT. CDR3 sequence (DNA): TGTGCCAGCAGTGTTAGCGCGACAGGGGGCACTGAAGCTTTCTTT. The encoded protein is CASSVSATGGTEAFF.

This clone was found a few times. The rearrangement uses TRBV7-2 and TRBJ2-1; possibly TRBD1 for D (6 bases). The CDR3 consists of 14 residues. V was cut by 7 bases and J by 0 bases, with 10 bases left in between. The germline gives CDR1 SGHTA, CDR2 FQGNSA. This chain's CDR3 is CASNQGSSYNEQFF. CDR3 bases: TGTGCCAGCAATCAGGGGAGCTCCTACAATGAGCAGTTCTTC.

This chain joins TRBV11-1 and TRBJ1-1; maybe TRBD1 (6 bases). CDR3 size: 14 residues. V lost 4 bases to trimming and J lost 4 bases, with 13 bases between them. Germline assignment: CDR1 SGHAT and CDR2 FQDESV (reference sequence). In DNA form, the CDR3 reads TGTGCCAGCAGCTCGGGACACCTTTTCACTGAAGCTTTCTTT. Translated, it gives CASSSGHLFTEAFF.

The chain employs TRBV6-6 and TRBJ1-1, with D possibly being TRBD1 (6 bases). The CDR3 covers 15 residues. Deletions cut 3 bases from V and 0 bases from J, with 11 bases between. Germline V gene lookup returns CDR1 MNHNY and CDR2 SVGAGI (reference sequence). CDR3 DNA: TGTGCCAGCAGTTATGGTAGGGGGATGAACACTGAAGCTTTCTTT. It yields the protein CASSYGRGMNTEAFF.

This clone was detected only once. The genes are TRBV9 and TRBJ2-3; 9 bases map to TRBD1. Germline V CDR1 and CDR2: SGDLS, YYNGEE. The CDR3 covers 15 residues. Trimming removed 5 bases from V and 0 bases from J; junction bases left unmatched: 4. This CDR3 reads CASRAGTGSTDTQYF. Here the CDR3 DNA reads TGTGCCAGCAGGGCCGGGACAGGGAGCACAGATACGCAGTATTTT.

The chain combines TRBV19 with TRBJ1-4; no clear D gene. Looked up from germline, CDR1 is LNHDA and CDR2 is SQIVND (reference sequence). V was shortened by 5 bases and J by 6 bases, with 19 bases between the two germline ends. The CDR3 totals 16 residues. The CDR3 region has the DNA TGTGCCAGTAGTCCCCCCACGGCAGGATATTATGAAAAACTGTTTTTT. Protein sequence: CASSPPTAGYYEKLFF. The full variable domain, with the rest looked up from reference TRBV19 and TRBJ1-4, is DGGITQSPKYLFRKEGQNVTLSCEQNLNHDAMYWYRQDPGQGLRLIYYSQIVNDFQKGDIAEGYSVSREKKESFPLTVTSAQKNPTAFYLCASSPPTAGYYEKLFFGSGTQLSVL.

This clone was observed a single time. This chain connects TRBV25-1 to TRBJ2-1; the D gene is possibly TRBD2 (5 bases). V was clipped by 4 bases and J by 4 bases, with 17 bases between them. The CDR3 sequence is 16 residues long. Germline CDR1 reads MGHDK; CDR2 reads SYGVNS. The CDR3 sequence: CASSGGVWASYNEQFF. For the CDR3, the DNA is TGTGCCAGCAGTGGGGGAGTTTGGGCGAGTTACAATGAGCAGTTCTTC.

The chain joins TRBV27 to TRBJ1-5, with D perhaps TRBD1 (5 bases). The CDR3 is 16 amino acids. V gave up 0 bases and J gave up 6 bases, with 15 bases separating them. Germline V CDR1 and CDR2: MNHEY, SMNVEV (reference sequence). The CDR3 region is CASSLSGGTLGQPQHF. In nucleotides, the CDR3 is TGTGCCAGCAGTTTATCGGGGGGGACTTTAGGTCAGCCCCAGCATTTT.